These 18 T cell receptor beta chains were sequenced from one sample in a study of blood T cell repertoires in COVID-19. Here immunoSEQ multiplex PCR was the method, and the copy in TCRdb shows in-frame clones only, minus some. The repertoire holds under 200,000 clones, with roughly 90% as singletons. The sequenced material came from peripheral blood. The receptors derive from a man between 50 and 59 years old with acute or convalescent COVID-19.

The chain has TRBV3-1 (or the pseudogene TRBV3-2) and TRBJ2-3, with 11 nucleotides matching TRBD2. The CDR3 extends over 15 amino acids. Trimming took 5 bases from V and 5 from J; bases not matched to a gene: 6. CDR1 and CDR2 from the germline V gene are LGHDT and YNNKEL (reference sequence). This CDR3 reads CASSSGLAVQDTQYF. The CDR3 DNA reads as TGTGCCAGCAGCTCGGGACTAGCGGTACAAGATACGCAGTATTTT.

V gene TRBV6-5 combines with J gene TRBJ2-1; D is undetermined. Germline CDR1 and CDR2: MNHEY and SVGAGI. The CDR3 spans 15 residues. Trimming removed 2 bases at V and 8 bases at J, with 16 bases between. DNA for the CDR3: TGTGCCAGCAGTTACGAAGGAATGGCCCAGGATGAGCAGTTCTTC. Its translation is CASSYEGMAQDEQFF.

The rearrangement uses TRBV19 and TRBJ2-1; 8 bases are shared with TRBD2. Germline trimming cut 4 bases from V and 5 bases from J; bases unmatched to any gene: 13. The CDR3 has 17 amino acids. Germline V gene data show CDR1 as LNHDA and CDR2 as SQIVND (reference sequence). CDR3 sequence: CASSTSHWREEDNEQFF. The CDR3 nucleotides read TGTGCCAGTAGTACCTCCCATTGGCGGGAGGAGGACAATGAGCAGTTCTTC.

The J gene is TRBJ2-1, the V gene TRBV5-5; 9 bases agree with TRBD1. J gave up 0 bases and V 2 bases, and 12 bases lay outside the gene matches. CDR1 is SGHKS, CDR2 YYEKEE, per germline (reference sequence). The CDR3 runs to 19 residues. CDR3 DNA sequence: TGTGCCAGCAGCTTATCCCGGGACAGGGTGTCAAGCTCCTACAATGAGCAGTTCTTC. It encodes CASSLSRDRVSSSYNEQFF.

The gene calls are TRBV25-1 and TRBJ1-2, with TRBD1 as a possible D gene (5 bases). This CDR3 has 12 amino acids. Trimming removed 2 bases at V and 8 bases at J, with 9 bases between. The V gene's germline CDR1 is MGHDK and CDR2 SYGVNS. CDR3 loop: CASSEQGIGYTF. DNA of the CDR3: TGTGCCAGCAGTGAACAGGGTATCGGCTACACCTTC.

The genes are TRBV11-2 and TRBJ2-1, with a tentative D call TRBD2 (6 bases). This CDR3 is built from 15 residues. Germline loops: CDR1 SGHAT, CDR2 FQNNGV. Trimming took off 1 base at V and 9 bases at J, with 16 bases between the two ends. Here the CDR3 DNA reads TGTGCCAGCAGCTTAGGAATACTAGCTGGGTCTGAGCAGTTCTTC. It codes for CASSLGILAGSEQFF. The full variable domain, completed using reference TRBV11-2 and TRBJ2-1, is EAGVAQSPRYKIIEKRQSVAFWCNPISGHATLYWYQQILGQGPKLLIQFQNNGVVDDSQLPKDRFSAERLKGVDSTLKIQPAKLEDSAVYLCASSLGILAGSEQFFGPGTRLTVL.

This clone was found once. In DNA, the CDR3 is TGTGCCAGCAGCCACACTAGCGGGGGGGCTACTTACATTCAGTACTTC. This encodes CASSHTSGGATYIQYF. The chain has TRBV3-1 (or the pseudogene TRBV3-2) and TRBJ2-4; 13 nucleotides match TRBD2. Germline CDR1 is LGHDT and CDR2 is YNNKEL (reference sequence). The length of the CDR3 is 16 residues. V gave up 3 bases and J gave up 8 bases; unmatched junction bases: 7.

V and J are TRBV19 and TRBJ2-5; D possibly corresponds to TRBD1 (5 bases). This CDR3 is built from 14 residues. Germline CDR1 is LNHDA and CDR2 is SQIVND (reference sequence). V shed 0 bases and J shed 8 bases, with 13 bases lying between them. Written as DNA, the CDR3 is TGTGCCAGTAGTATAGAGAGACAGAGTAAAACCCAGTACTTC. Its protein product is CASSIERQSKTQYF. Full variable domain (missing parts from reference TRBV19 and TRBJ2-5): DGGITQSPKYLFRKEGQNVTLSCEQNLNHDAMYWYRQDPGQGLRLIYYSQIVNDFQKGDIAEGYSVSREKKESFPLTVTSAQKNPTAFYLCASSIERQSKTQYFGPGTRLLVL.

The chain has TRBV12-3 or TRBV12-4 and TRBJ1-1; D is unclear. V was shortened by 1 base and J by 1 base, with 4 bases between the two germline ends. The length of the CDR3 is 13 residues. The CDR3 region is CASSLGENTEAFF. Written as DNA, the CDR3 is TGTGCCAGCAGTTTAGGAGAGAACACTGAAGCTTTCTTT.

The genes are TRBV6-5 and TRBJ2-7, with 13 bases fitting TRBD2. V trimming: 2 bases; J trimming: 4 bases; junction bases outside the gene matches: 2. The CDR3 is 15 residues long. Germline CDR1 and CDR2: MNHEY and SVGAGI. The CDR3: CASSYGTSGIYEQYF. The CDR3 nucleotides read TGTGCCAGCAGTTACGGGACTAGCGGGATATACGAGCAGTACTTC.

This sequence joins TRBV7-2 and TRBJ1-2, with D possibly being TRBD1 (5 bases). The CDR3 consists of 16 residues. The V gene lost 1 base and the J gene lost 4 bases, with 16 bases spanning the gap. CDR1 SGHTA and CDR2 FQGNSA come from the germline V gene. The CDR3 loop is CASSLGGGALGYGYTF. As DNA, the CDR3 is TGTGCCAGCAGCTTAGGGGGTGGGGCGTTGGGCTATGGCTACACCTTC.

This clone occurred a few times. The gene calls are TRBV30 and TRBJ2-1; TRBD1 is a possible D gene (5 bases). The germline gives CDR1 GTSNPN, CDR2 SVGIG (reference sequence). Trimming stripped 3 bases from V and 0 bases from J, with 6 bases between. The CDR3 length is 13 residues. CDR3 loop: CAWSRDSYNEQFF. In nucleotides, the CDR3 is TGTGCCTGGAGCAGGGACTCCTACAATGAGCAGTTCTTC.

The chain couples TRBV18 to TRBJ2-3; 14 positions agree with TRBD2. V trimming: 3 bases; J trimming: 4 bases; junction bases outside the gene matches: 9. Germline CDR1 KGHSH, CDR2 LQKENI. The CDR3 length is 18 residues. CDR3 nucleotides: TGTGCCAGCTCACCGGGACTAGCGGGAGCAGGGTTGTCAGATACGCAGTATTTT. Translated: CASSPGLAGAGLSDTQYF. The full variable domain, rest sourced from reference TRBV18 and TRBJ2-3, is NAGVMQNPRHLVRRRGQEARLRCSPMKGHSHVYWYRQLPEEGLKFMVYLQKENIIDESGMPKERFSAEFPKEGPSILRIQQVVRGDSAAYFCASSPGLAGAGLSDTQYFGPGTRLTVL.

The V call is TRBV6-6, the J call TRBJ2-7; the match to TRBD1 covers 7 bases. Germline values: CDR1 MNHNY, CDR2 SVGAGI (reference sequence). There are 13 residues in the CDR3. V trimming: 9 bases; J trimming: 2 bases; junction bases outside the gene matches: 7. The CDR3 spells CASGDRATYEQYF. In nucleotides, the CDR3 is TGTGCCAGTGGGGACAGAGCGACCTACGAGCAGTACTTC.

The chain recombines TRBV5-1 with TRBJ2-2, with a weak D call TRBD1 (5 bases). In germline, CDR1 is SGHRS, CDR2 YFSETQ. Trimming stripped 2 bases from V and 8 bases from J, with 7 bases between. The CDR3 has 12 amino acids. The chain's CDR3 is CASSLQDGELFF. The CDR3 nucleotides read TGCGCCAGCAGCTTACAGGATGGGGAGCTGTTTTTT.

The chain uses TRBV4-1 and TRBJ2-7; TRBD1 aligns across 8 bases. This CDR3 has 14 residues. Germline trimming cut 2 bases from V and 7 bases from J; bases unmatched to any gene: 7. Germline V gene lookup returns CDR1 MGHRA and CDR2 YSYEKL. CDR3 nucleotides: TGCGCCAGCAGCCAAACCGGGACAGGTCGTGAGCAGTACTTC. Translated: CASSQTGTGREQYF.

V gene TRBV6-5 combines with J gene TRBJ1-2; D not certain. Germline CDR1 reads MNHEY; CDR2 reads SVGAGI. V lost 0 bases and J lost 0, with 5 bases in between. The CDR3 length is 14 residues. CDR3 sequence: CASSYSNSNYGYTF. The CDR3 bases are TGTGCCAGCAGTTACTCGAACTCTAACTATGGCTACACCTTC.

This sequence joins TRBV6-6 and TRBJ1-1; D might be TRBD1 (5 bases). Trimming shortened V by 6 bases and J by 5 bases, and 13 bases separated the two germline ends. From germline, CDR1 is MNHNY and CDR2 SVGAGI (reference sequence). CDR3 size: 13 residues. In nucleotides, the CDR3 is TGTGCCAGCAGCAGCGGGGCTGGGACTGAAGCTTTCTTT. Protein product: CASSSGAGTEAFF.